The 21 T cell receptor beta chains in this list originate from one sample, sequenced in a study of shared clonotypes between healthy human individuals. Assay used: immunoSEQ multiplex PCR; TCRdb lists only in-frame clones, some missing. The sample has roughly 1,000,000 clones; approximately 80% are singletons. Sequenced sample: memory CD4+ T cells from PBMCs. This sample's subset: CD45RA-negative fraction. All receptors come from a man aged 18 to 35 in good health. Some clones in this sample may be carry-over from other donors' samples.

This clone occurred a few times. The chain links TRBV6-1 to TRBJ2-7; D not certain. This CDR3 spans 15 amino acids. Looked up from germline, CDR1 is MNHNS and CDR2 is SASEGT. Trimming shortened V by 3 bases and J by 2 bases, and 14 bases separated the two germline ends. The CDR3 DNA is TGTGCCAGCAGTGATATCTCCCTAAAGGCCTACGAGCAGTACTTC. Amino acids: CASSDISLKAYEQYF.

In this sample, this clone turned up a few times. The chain employs TRBV27 and TRBJ1-6; TRBD1 matches at 7 bases. Germline loops: CDR1 MNHEY, CDR2 SMNVEV (reference sequence). The J segment lost 9 bases and the V segment lost 4 bases, leaving 12 bases of the junction unmatched. This CDR3 region has 16 residues. The CDR3 spells CASSSLTGTESSPLHF. In DNA, the CDR3 is TGTGCCAGCAGTTCCCTTACCGGGACAGAGAGTTCACCCCTCCACTTT.

This chain uses TRBV30 with TRBJ2-5; D perhaps matches TRBD1 (6 bases). Trimming removed 1 base at V and 1 base at J, with 13 bases between. The CDR3 covers 15 residues. Per the germline V gene, CDR1 is GTSNPN and CDR2 is SVGIG (reference sequence). CDR3 sequence (DNA): TGTGCCTGGAGTGCCCGTGGGACAACCCAAGAGACCCAGTACTTC. Amino acid sequence: CAWSARGTTQETQYF.

About this clone: This sample also contains other DNA sequences that code for the same CDR3. The CDR3 protein is CASSSPGSHEQYF. The CDR3 DNA reads as TGTGCCAGCAGTAGCCCAGGGTCCCACGAGCAGTACTTC. The chain links TRBV28 to TRBJ2-7; maybe TRBD1 (5 bases). V shed 5 bases and J shed 5 bases, with 13 bases lying between them. This CDR3 has 13 residues. The germline V gene has CDR1 MDHEN and CDR2 SYDVKM.

The chain is built from TRBV9 and TRBJ2-3; D gene uncertain. The CDR3 contains 14 residues. Trimming cost V 3 bases and J 0 bases, with 8 bases left between them. The germline V gene encodes CDR1 SGDLS and CDR2 YYNGEE. CDR3: CASSASTSTDTQYF. The CDR3 nucleotides are TGTGCCAGCAGCGCATCTACTAGCACAGATACGCAGTATTTT.

Remarks on this clone: The sample carries other DNA sequences with the same CDR3. The chain combines TRBV6-6 with TRBJ1-2; D gene uncertain. Germline V gene lookup returns CDR1 MNHNY and CDR2 SVGAGI (reference sequence). V shed 0 bases and J shed 8 bases, with 10 bases lying between them. The CDR3 contains 13 residues. CDR3 sequence reads: CASSYSGRYGYTF. The DNA of the CDR3 is TGTGCCAGCAGTTACTCGGGGAGGTACGGCTACACCTTC.

The chain carries TRBV9 and TRBJ2-7; 9 bases agree with TRBD2. Unmatched junction bases numbered 5, after V lost 4 bases and J lost 3 bases. The CDR3 runs to 14 residues. CDR1 and CDR2 (germline): SGDLS, YYNGEE. The CDR3 sequence: CASSTPTSGYEQYF. For the CDR3, the DNA is TGTGCCAGCAGCACCCCGACTAGCGGCTACGAGCAGTACTTC.

The CDR3 loop reads CASSPSTGGGTDTQYF. CDR3 DNA sequence: TGTGCCAGCAGCCCCAGTACGGGGGGGGGCACAGATACGCAGTATTTT. This rearrangement joins TRBV13 to TRBJ2-3; 8 positions agree with TRBD2. Germline CDR1 PRHDT, CDR2 FYEKMQ (reference sequence). J lost 1 base, V lost 5 bases, and 8 bases had no gene match. The CDR3 totals 16 residues.

The chain links TRBV2 to TRBJ2-2; possible D gene TRBD2, 6 bases. Trimming stripped 4 bases from V and 4 bases from J, with 7 bases between. The CDR3 contains 13 residues. Looked up from germline, CDR1 is SNHLY and CDR2 is FYNNEI. CDR3 in amino acids: CASSATSTGELFF. The CDR3, as DNA: TGTGCCAGCAGTGCGACTAGCACCGGGGAGCTGTTTTTT.

This chain links TRBV28 with TRBJ2-3; D might be TRBD1 (5 bases). CDR3 length: 14 residues. Trimming took 5 bases from V and 2 from J, leaving 11 bases between them. Germline assignment: CDR1 MDHEN and CDR2 SYDVKM. CDR3 loop: CASSIGHTTDTQYF. CDR3 nucleotide sequence: TGTGCCAGCAGTATTGGACACACCACAGATACGCAGTATTTT.

Of note for this clone: Other nucleotide sequences from this sample produce the same CDR3. This chain links TRBV2 with TRBJ1-4; 7 nucleotides line up with TRBD1. CDR3 size: 16 residues. CDR1 SNHLY and CDR2 FYNNEI come from the germline V gene. V lost 6 bases to trimming and J lost 0 bases; unmatched junction nucleotides: 7. CDR3 region: CASRGTGAPTNEKLFF. The DNA for the CDR3 is TGTGCCAGCAGGGGAACAGGGGCCCCAACTAATGAAAAACTGTTTTTT.

The chain carries TRBV7-9 and TRBJ1-1; 7 nucleotides line up with TRBD1. Germline CDR1 SEHNR, CDR2 FQNEAQ (reference sequence). This CDR3 is built from 13 residues. Trimming cost V 2 bases and J 8 bases; bases outside gene matches: 5. The CDR3 loop is CASSLLEGGEAFF. Written as DNA, the CDR3 is TGTGCCAGCAGCTTATTAGAAGGGGGCGAAGCTTTCTTT.

The chain is built from TRBV6-5 and TRBJ2-2; D is unresolved. Germline CDR1 is MNHEY and CDR2 is SVGAGI. The CDR3 runs to 13 residues. Trimming removed 8 bases from V and 6 bases from J, with 13 bases in between. The CDR3 is CASGTSTPGELFF. Written as DNA, the CDR3 is TGTGCCAGCGGTACATCCACCCCCGGGGAGCTGTTTTTT.

This clone was recorded a few times. The rearrangement links TRBV19 to TRBJ2-5; D is perhaps TRBD1 or TRBD2 (6 bases each). Germline V gene sequence: CDR1 LNHDA, CDR2 SQIVND (reference sequence). V lost 2 bases and J lost 5, with 15 bases in between. The CDR3 runs 15 residues. CDR3 nucleotides: TGTGCCAGTAGTATAAAGGGGGGCGGGGAGGAGACCCAGTACTTC. It translates to CASSIKGGGEETQYF.

The V and J genes are TRBV7-9 and TRBJ2-1, with TRBD2 matching over 12 bases. This CDR3 is built from 17 residues. Germline trimming cut 3 bases from V and 6 bases from J; bases unmatched to any gene: 9. CDR1 and CDR2 (germline): SEHNR, FQNEAQ (reference sequence). Here the CDR3 reads CASSFAQTSGSGNEQFF. The CDR3 DNA reads TGTGCCAGCAGCTTCGCCCAGACTAGCGGGAGTGGCAATGAGCAGTTCTTC.

The chain is built from TRBV2 and TRBJ2-5, with TRBD1 identical over 8 bases. The J call may be mistaken, given a closer DNA end match to TRBJ2-7. The CDR3 is made up of 15 amino acids. Germline V gene sequence: CDR1 SNHLY, CDR2 FYNNEI. Written as DNA, the CDR3 is TGTGCCAGCAGTGGAGGACAGGGATGGGACTACGAGCAGTACTTC. This translates into CASSGGQGWDYEQYF.

This clone was seen only a few times. The chain links TRBV7-2 to TRBJ1-5; D might be TRBD1 (6 bases). V shed 1 base and J shed 5 bases, with 12 bases lying between them. This CDR3 region has 15 residues. Germline-derived CDR1 and CDR2 are SGHTA and FQGNSA. The CDR3 reads CASSLGRTADQPQHF. The DNA for the CDR3 is TGTGCCAGCAGCTTAGGACGGACAGCGGATCAGCCCCAGCATTTT.

V and J are TRBV18 and TRBJ2-7; D is possibly TRBD1 (6 bases). The germline V gene encodes CDR1 KGHSH and CDR2 LQKENI. The CDR3 is made up of 13 amino acids. With 1 base removed from V and 5 bases from J, the gap between germline ends came to 9 bases. The CDR3 DNA reads as TGTGCCAGCTCACCACACAGGGACGACGAGCAGTACTTC. The encoded protein is CASSPHRDDEQYF.

V gene TRBV28 combines with J gene TRBJ1-1; TRBD1 aligns across 8 bases. The CDR3 covers 14 residues. With 2 bases clipped from V and 5 bases from J, the junction kept 4 bases outside the gene matches. Germline V gene data show CDR1 as MDHEN and CDR2 as SYDVKM. CDR3 sequence reads: CASSLAGGETEAFF. The CDR3 region has the DNA TGTGCCAGCAGTTTAGCAGGGGGCGAAACTGAAGCTTTCTTT.

The chain carries TRBV28 and TRBJ1-1; a possible D gene is TRBD1 (5 bases). Germline V CDR1 and CDR2: MDHEN, SYDVKM. V shed 7 bases and J shed 11 bases, with 14 bases lying between them. This CDR3 comprises 11 residues. CDR3 sequence reads: CASKNRIAAFF. DNA of the CDR3: TGTGCCAGCAAAAACAGGATCGCGGCTTTCTTT.

In its sample, this clone was seen once. The CDR3 loop reads CASSTGRGTQPQHF. In DNA, the CDR3 is TGTGCCAGCAGTACAGGGAGAGGAACGCAGCCCCAGCATTTT. The V call is TRBV2, the J call TRBJ1-5; D possibly corresponds to TRBD1 (6 bases). Trimming took 5 bases from V and 7 from J, leaving 15 bases between them. This CDR3 is built from 14 residues. Germline values: CDR1 SNHLY, CDR2 FYNNEI.